One sample yielded the 30 T cell receptor beta chains listed below, sequenced in a study of T cell repertoires in cytomegalovirus infection. One entry per CDR3 protein, called by TCRdb with MiXCR from the reads. This table holds 40,000 to 60,000 distinct CDR3 sequences, over 20% found once. For these TCRs, the target antigens are not known. The sample in question was CD8+ T cells from cultured PBMCs, obtained from culture after CMV antigen stimulation. Receptors originate from a human donor in good health (CMV status not recorded). Some clones in this sample may be carry-over from other donors' samples.

In its sample, this clonotype was seen many times. The chain recombines TRBV4-1 with TRBJ2-7; 9 nucleotides agree with TRBD2. CDR1 MGHRA and CDR2 YSYEKL come from the germline V gene. With 4 bases clipped from V and 7 bases from J, the junction kept 8 bases outside the gene matches. This CDR3 is built from 14 residues. The CDR3, as DNA: TGCGCCAGCAGCCCCGAAAGCGGGAGGAAGGAGCAGTACTTC. Amino acids: CASSPESGRKEQYF.

This rearrangement joins TRBV7-2 to TRBJ2-7, with D uncertain. V was trimmed by 6 bases and J by 4 bases, leaving 13 bases between them. Germline CDR1 and CDR2: SGHTA and FQGNSA. The CDR3 sequence is 13 residues long. In DNA, the CDR3 is TGTGCCAGCAGTTTTGCCTCACTTTACGAGCAGTACTTC. Protein: CASSFASLYEQYF.

The chain is built from TRBV7-2 and TRBJ2-1; D is unclear. The germline CDR1 and CDR2 sequences are SGHTA and FQGNSA. Trimming cost V 5 bases and J 6 bases, with 14 bases left between them. The CDR3 is made up of 14 amino acids. The CDR3: CASSTRAGSNEQFF. The CDR3 DNA reads as TGTGCCAGCAGCACACGGGCCGGCAGCAATGAGCAGTTCTTC.

This clonotype was detected only a few times. J is TRBJ1-3 and V is TRBV7-2; D is ambiguous. The germline V and J ends were trimmed by 0 bases and 2 bases, with 5 bases remaining between them. The CDR3 is 14 residues long. Germline lookup yields CDR1 SGHTA and CDR2 FQGNSA. The CDR3 nucleotides read TGTGCCAGCAGCTTAGCAGGTCCTGGAAACACCATATATTTT. Residues: CASSLAGPGNTIYF.

This rearrangement joins TRBV15 to TRBJ2-3; TRBD1 aligns across 11 bases. V gave up 2 bases and J gave up 3 bases; unmatched junction bases: 7. CDR3 length equals 17 residues. In germline, CDR1 is LNHNV, CDR2 YYDKDF (reference sequence). Written as DNA, the CDR3 is TGTGCCACCAGCAGATCCGGGACAGGGGGTCGGACAGATACGCAGTATTTT. This sequence encodes CATSRSGTGGRTDTQYF.

The chain is built from TRBV7-9 and TRBJ1-1, with a possible D match to TRBD1 (6 bases). Trimming pared 5 bases from V and 1 base from J, leaving 17 bases between. CDR1 and CDR2 from the germline V gene are SEHNR and FQNEAQ (reference sequence). This CDR3 is built from 16 residues. CDR3 sequence: CASSGRLDSRNTEAFF. The CDR3 DNA sequence: TGTGCCAGCAGCGGGCGTCTGGACAGCCGGAACACTGAAGCTTTCTTT.

The chain uses TRBV27 and TRBJ1-1, with no clear D. CDR3 length: 14 residues. In germline, CDR1 is MNHEY, CDR2 SMNVEV (reference sequence). The germline V and J ends were trimmed by 0 bases and 2 bases, with 7 bases remaining between them. CDR3 nucleotide sequence: TGTGCCAGCAGTTTATCTAGGTCAAACACTGAAGCTTTCTTT. Translation gives CASSLSRSNTEAFF.

A few counts support this clonotype. The chain combines TRBV7-6 with TRBJ2-3; 7 bases are a match to TRBD1. The V and J ends lost 4 bases and 6 bases, in that order; junction bases with no gene match: 10. Germline V lookup: CDR1 SGHVS, CDR2 FNYEAQ. The CDR3 loop spans 15 amino acids. CDR3 nucleotide sequence: TGTGCCAGCAGCTCTGGGGACAGACCGACGGATACGCAGTATTTT. Translation gives CASSSGDRPTDTQYF.

The CDR3 coding sequence is TGTGCCAGCAGCCAAACTGGATACCGGGGCCCTTACGAGCAGTACTTC. It specifies CASSQTGYRGPYEQYF. The V call is TRBV28, the J call TRBJ2-7; D tentatively reads TRBD1 or TRBD2 (5 bases each). V shed 6 bases and J shed 4 bases, with 22 bases lying between them. The CDR3 has 16 amino acids. Germline CDR1 and CDR2: MDHEN and SYDVKM.

In its sample, this clonotype was seen a few times. The chain is built from TRBV6-1 and TRBJ1-5; D is undetermined. V lost 8 bases, J lost 4 bases, and 18 bases lay in between. The CDR3 has 15 amino acids. Germline V gene sequence: CDR1 MNHNS, CDR2 SASEGT. The CDR3 loop reads CASGEVPGSNQPQHF. The CDR3 region has the DNA TGTGCCAGCGGGGAAGTACCAGGCTCGAATCAGCCCCAGCATTTT.

The chain couples TRBV25-1 to TRBJ1-1, with D tentatively TRBD1 (5 bases). The CDR3 is 13 residues long. Germline values: CDR1 MGHDK, CDR2 SYGVNS. Trimming took 5 bases from V and 1 from J, leaving 8 bases between them. The CDR3 DNA is TGTGCCAGCAGTTATACAGGGAACACTGAAGCTTTCTTT. Amino acids: CASSYTGNTEAFF.

This clonotype was seen only a few times. The chain has TRBV7-8 and TRBJ2-1; D is undetermined. CDR1 is SGHVS, CDR2 FQNEAQ, per germline. There are 13 residues in the CDR3. Trimming left V 5 bases short and J 4 bases short, with 9 bases between. CDR3 DNA sequence: TGTGCCAGCAGCGTGGACCTTTACAATGAGCAGTTCTTC. Amino acid sequence: CASSVDLYNEQFF.

This clonotype was observed a few times. The J gene is TRBJ2-7, the V gene TRBV19; D is unresolved. This CDR3 has 11 amino acids. With 1 base removed from V and 6 bases from J, the gap between germline ends came to 4 bases. Germline CDR1 reads LNHDA; CDR2 reads SQIVND (reference sequence). The CDR3 DNA is TGTGCCAGTAGTATAGGAGTCGAGCAGTACTTC. Its protein is CASSIGVEQYF.

This clonotype was observed a handful of times. The chain has TRBV7-9 and TRBJ2-2, with D perhaps matching TRBD2 (6 bases). This CDR3 has 14 residues. V gave up 5 bases and J gave up 3 bases, with 10 bases separating them. The germline V gene has CDR1 SEHNR and CDR2 FQNEAQ (reference sequence). This chain's CDR3 is CASSPASDTGELFF. Here the CDR3 DNA reads TGTGCCAGCAGCCCTGCTAGCGACACCGGGGAGCTGTTTTTT. Supplemented by reference TRBV7-9 and TRBJ2-2, the full variable domain reads DTGVSQNPRHKITKRGQNVTFRCDPISEHNRLYWYRQTLGQGPEFLTYFQNEAQLEKSRLLSDRFSAERPKGSFSTLEIQRTEQGDSAMYLCASSPASDTGELFFGEGSRLTVL.

In DNA, the CDR3 is TGTGCCAGCAGCTTATCTCCGGGGTCGTGGACAGATACGCAGTATTTT. As protein: CASSLSPGSWTDTQYF. The chain couples TRBV7-9 to TRBJ2-3, with D maybe TRBD2 (5 bases). In germline, CDR1 is SEHNR, CDR2 FQNEAQ (reference sequence). V was clipped by 2 bases and J by 3 bases, with 15 bases between them. The CDR3 spans 16 residues. The variable domain in full, with the rest retrieved from reference TRBV7-9 and TRBJ2-3, is DTGVSQNPRHKITKRGQNVTFRCDPISEHNRLYWYRQTLGQGPEFLTYFQNEAQLEKSRLLSDRFSAERPKGSFSTLEIQRTEQGDSAMYLCASSLSPGSWTDTQYFGPGTRLTVL.

This clonotype was seen ten or more times. The chain carries TRBV7-2 and TRBJ2-3; a weak D match, TRBD1 (6 bases). CDR3 length equals 16 residues. The V end was cut by 6 bases, the J end by 2 bases, with 18 bases between. Germline values: CDR1 SGHTA, CDR2 FQGNSA. The CDR3 DNA follows: TGTGCCAGCAGTCCTACAGGGTACCGGAACACAGATACGCAGTATTTT. It encodes CASSPTGYRNTDTQYF.

There are a few counts of this clonotype. The junction and the germline gene differ at one end; a read error may be behind it. The rearrangement uses TRBV7-9 and TRBJ2-7; no clear D. Germline CDR1 SEHNR, CDR2 FQNEAQ (reference sequence). There are 11 residues in the CDR3. The CDR3, as DNA: TGTGCCAGCACCCTCTCCGACGAGCAGTACTTC. Encoded protein: CASTLSDEQYF.

This clonotype was seen a single time. The chain uses TRBV7-6 and TRBJ2-5; possible D gene TRBD1, 6 bases. V was clipped by 5 bases and J by 3 bases, with 13 bases between them. The CDR3 extends over 14 amino acids. From germline, CDR1 is SGHVS and CDR2 FNYEAQ. CDR3 residues: CASSPRDKKETQYF. DNA for the CDR3: TGTGCCAGCAGCCCCCGGGACAAAAAAGAGACCCAGTACTTC.

The chain uses TRBV7-2 and TRBJ2-2; D is unresolved. CDR3 length: 14 residues. The V end lost 8 bases, the J end lost 7 bases, and 17 bases lay between the germline ends. Germline V CDR1 and CDR2: SGHTA, FQGNSA. The CDR3 spells CASHPGLRGGELFF. DNA for the CDR3: TGTGCCAGCCACCCAGGCCTCCGTGGCGGGGAGCTGTTTTTT.

V and J are TRBV5-1 and TRBJ1-4, with 7 positions matching TRBD1. V lost 4 bases and J lost 10; bases outside the gene matches: 10. CDR1 and CDR2 (germline): SGHRS, YFSETQ. The length of the CDR3 is 14 residues. The DNA of the CDR3 is TGCGCCAGCAGCCTCGGACAGGAGGGAGGAAAACTGTTTTTT. Residues: CASSLGQEGGKLFF.

This clonotype came up a few times. The chain uses TRBV7-9 and TRBJ2-1; D is unclear. Trimming stripped 1 base from V and 4 bases from J, with 8 bases between. The germline V gene has CDR1 SEHNR and CDR2 FQNEAQ (reference sequence). The CDR3 is 14 residues long. CDR3 loop: CASSLVAEYNEQFF. CDR3 bases: TGTGCCAGCAGCTTAGTGGCGGAGTACAATGAGCAGTTCTTC.

The rearrangement uses TRBV6-5 and TRBJ1-1, with D unclear. The CDR3 length is 16 residues. CDR1 and CDR2 from the germline V gene are MNHEY and SVGAGI. Between the trimmed V and J ends, which lost 6 bases and 5 bases, there was a span of 22 bases. CDR3 nucleotides: TGTGCCAGCAGCTCTTACATGGGAAACCTCCTGACTGAAGCTTTCTTT. Encoded protein: CASSSYMGNLLTEAFF.

In its sample, this clonotype was seen many times. The rearrangement joins TRBV7-8 to TRBJ1-2; D uncertain. The germline CDR1 and CDR2 sequences are SGHVS and FQNEAQ. V dropped 0 bases and J dropped 9 bases, with 14 bases sitting between them. The CDR3 covers 14 residues. CDR3 loop: CASSLALSPLRYTF. In DNA, the CDR3 is TGTGCCAGCAGCTTAGCATTGAGTCCTTTGCGCTACACCTTC. Based on the CDR3 plus reference TRBV7-8 and TRBJ1-2, the full variable domain is GAGVSQSPRYKVAKRGQDVALRCDPISGHVSLFWYQQALGQGPEFLTYFQNEAQLDKSGLPSDRFFAERPEGSVSTLKIQRTQQEDSAVYLCASSLALSPLRYTFGSGTRLTVV.

This clonotype has only a few counts. The V and J genes are TRBV6-1 and TRBJ2-7; 7 bases line up with TRBD1. The germline V gene has CDR1 MNHNS and CDR2 SASEGT. V lost 6 bases and J lost 0; bases outside the gene matches: 5. The CDR3 consists of 14 residues. The CDR3 reads CASRKGQRSYEQYF. For the CDR3, the DNA is TGTGCCAGCAGGAAGGGACAGCGCTCCTACGAGCAGTACTTC.

There are a few counts of this clonotype. This chain connects TRBV5-4 to TRBJ1-3, with D tentatively TRBD1 (5 bases). V lost 5 bases and J 4 bases, leaving 16 bases between the germline ends. This CDR3 spans 15 amino acids. The germline gives CDR1 SGHNT, CDR2 YYREEE (reference sequence). The CDR3 DNA is TGTGCCAGCAGTTTCAGCAGGGAAAGAGGAAACACCATATATTTT. It encodes CASSFSRERGNTIYF. Full variable domain (outside the CDR3, taken from reference TRBV5-4 and TRBJ1-3): ETGVTQSPTHLIKTRGQQVTLRCSSQSGHNTVSWYQQALGQGPQFIFQYYREEENGRGNFPPRFSGLQFPNYSSELNVNALELDDSALYLCASSFSRERGNTIYFGEGSWLTVV.

This clonotype was counted a few times. The CDR3 region is CASSPSGQGSYEQYF. The CDR3 nucleotides are TGTGCCAGCAGTCCCTCGGGGCAGGGGTCCTACGAGCAGTACTTC. The chain couples TRBV27 to TRBJ2-7, with a possible D match to TRBD1 (6 bases). The CDR3 loop spans 15 amino acids. Trimming took off 5 bases at V and 1 base at J, with 15 bases between the two ends. Germline V gene lookup returns CDR1 MNHEY and CDR2 SMNVEV (reference sequence).

This sequence joins TRBV6-1 and TRBJ2-1; D is unresolved. Germline lookup yields CDR1 MNHNS and CDR2 SASEGT. There are 13 residues in the CDR3. V dropped 8 bases and J dropped 7 bases, with 15 bases sitting between them. CDR3 bases: TGTGCCAGCCTACAAGGGCCGAGGAATGAGCAGTTCTTC. Translation: CASLQGPRNEQFF.

The V and J genes are TRBV10-3 and TRBJ2-7; unclear D gene. Germline assignment: CDR1 ENHRY and CDR2 SYGVKD. This CDR3 comprises 11 residues. The germline V and J ends were trimmed by 10 bases and 4 bases, with 11 bases remaining between them. DNA for the CDR3: TGTGCCACCTTGGACGGATACGAGCAGTACTTC. Protein: CATLDGYEQYF.

J is TRBJ2-2 and V is TRBV12-3 or TRBV12-4; D ambiguous. CDR3 length: 12 amino acids. Trimming took 6 bases from V and 7 from J, leaving 9 bases between them. The CDR3 here is CASSPPGGELFF. The CDR3 coding sequence is TGTGCCAGCAGCCCCCCCGGCGGGGAGCTGTTTTTT.

This chain links TRBV27 with TRBJ2-5, with D unresolved. The length of the CDR3 is 14 residues. CDR1 is MNHEY and CDR2 is SMNVEV in the germline V gene (reference sequence). V was trimmed by 6 bases and J by 0 bases, leaving 11 bases between them. CDR3 loop: CASSINSNQETQYF. The CDR3 DNA reads as TGTGCCAGCAGCATTAACAGCAACCAAGAGACCCAGTACTTC.